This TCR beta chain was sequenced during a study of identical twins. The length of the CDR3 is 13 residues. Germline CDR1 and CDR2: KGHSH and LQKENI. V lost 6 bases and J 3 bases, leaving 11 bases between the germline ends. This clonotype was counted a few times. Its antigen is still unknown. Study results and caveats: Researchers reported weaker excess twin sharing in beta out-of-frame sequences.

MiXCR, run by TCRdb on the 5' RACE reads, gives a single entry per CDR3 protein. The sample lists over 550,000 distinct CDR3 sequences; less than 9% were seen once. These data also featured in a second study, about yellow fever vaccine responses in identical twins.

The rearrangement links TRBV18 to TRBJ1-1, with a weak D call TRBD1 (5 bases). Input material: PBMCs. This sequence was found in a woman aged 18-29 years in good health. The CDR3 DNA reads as TGTGCCAGCTCGTACACCAGGGACACTGAAGCTTTCTTT. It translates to CASSYTRDTEAFF.